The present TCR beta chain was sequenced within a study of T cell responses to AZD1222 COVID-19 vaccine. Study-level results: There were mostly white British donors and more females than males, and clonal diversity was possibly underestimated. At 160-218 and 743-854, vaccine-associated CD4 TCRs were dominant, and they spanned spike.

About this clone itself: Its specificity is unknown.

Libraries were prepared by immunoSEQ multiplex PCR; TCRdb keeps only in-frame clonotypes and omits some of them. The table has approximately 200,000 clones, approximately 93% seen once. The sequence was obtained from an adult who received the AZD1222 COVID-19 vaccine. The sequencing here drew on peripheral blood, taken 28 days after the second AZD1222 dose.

Here the CDR3 DNA reads TGTGCCAGCAGCCCGAGGACAGTGGCGTCCTACGAGCAGTACTTC. Its translation is CASSPRTVASYEQYF. The V and J genes are TRBV5-8 and TRBJ2-7; weak D call: TRBD1 (6 bases). The V gene lost 4 bases and the J gene lost 1 base, with 15 bases spanning the gap. CDR1 is SGHTS, CDR2 YDEGEE, per germline. This CDR3 is 15 amino acids long.